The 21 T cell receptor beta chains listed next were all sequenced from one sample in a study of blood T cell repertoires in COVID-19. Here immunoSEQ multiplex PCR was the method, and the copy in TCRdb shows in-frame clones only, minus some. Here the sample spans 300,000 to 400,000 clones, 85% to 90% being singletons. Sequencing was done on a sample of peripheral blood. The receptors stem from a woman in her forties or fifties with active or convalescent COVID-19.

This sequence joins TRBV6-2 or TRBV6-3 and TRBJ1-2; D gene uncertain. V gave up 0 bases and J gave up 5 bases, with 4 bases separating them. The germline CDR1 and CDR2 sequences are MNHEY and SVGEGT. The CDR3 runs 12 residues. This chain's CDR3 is CASSYSRYGYTF. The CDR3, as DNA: TGTGCCAGCAGTTACTCGAGATATGGCTACACCTTC.

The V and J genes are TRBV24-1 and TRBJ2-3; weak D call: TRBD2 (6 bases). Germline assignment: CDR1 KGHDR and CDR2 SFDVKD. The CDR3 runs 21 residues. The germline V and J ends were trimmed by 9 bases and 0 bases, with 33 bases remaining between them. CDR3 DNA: TGTGCCACCGCTGTTAAAGGGACTGCCCAGCGCCTAGCCGCTAGCACAGATACGCAGTATTTT. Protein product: CATAVKGTAQRLAASTDTQYF.

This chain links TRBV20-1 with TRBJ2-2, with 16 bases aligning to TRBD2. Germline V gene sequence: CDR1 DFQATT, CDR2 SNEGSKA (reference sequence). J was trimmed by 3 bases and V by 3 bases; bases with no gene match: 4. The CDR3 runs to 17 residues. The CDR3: CSASEGLAGGHTGELFF. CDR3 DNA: TGCAGTGCTAGTGAGGGACTAGCGGGGGGGCACACCGGGGAGCTGTTTTTT.

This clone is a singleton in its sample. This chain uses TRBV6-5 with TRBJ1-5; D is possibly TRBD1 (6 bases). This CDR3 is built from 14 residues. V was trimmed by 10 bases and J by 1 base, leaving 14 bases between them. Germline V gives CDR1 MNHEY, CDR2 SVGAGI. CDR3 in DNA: TGTGCCATCGTGTCCCAGGGGAGCAATCAGCCCCAGCATTTT. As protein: CAIVSQGSNQPQHF.

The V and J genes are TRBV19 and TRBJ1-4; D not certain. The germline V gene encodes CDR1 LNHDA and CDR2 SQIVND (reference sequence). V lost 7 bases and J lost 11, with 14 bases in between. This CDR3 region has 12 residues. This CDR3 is CASTREAGKLFF. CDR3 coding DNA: TGTGCCAGTACCCGGGAGGCGGGGAAACTGTTTTTT.

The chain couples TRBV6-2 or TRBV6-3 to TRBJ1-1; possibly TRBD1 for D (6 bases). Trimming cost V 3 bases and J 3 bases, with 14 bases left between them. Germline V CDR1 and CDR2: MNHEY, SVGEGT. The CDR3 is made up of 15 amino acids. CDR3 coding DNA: TGTGCCAGCAGTTATGCAAGGGGGTTTGACACTGAAGCTTTCTTT. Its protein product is CASSYARGFDTEAFF.

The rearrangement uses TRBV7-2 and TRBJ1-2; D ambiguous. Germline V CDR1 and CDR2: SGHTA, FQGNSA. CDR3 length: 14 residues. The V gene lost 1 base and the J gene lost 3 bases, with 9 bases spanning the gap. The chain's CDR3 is CASSLDGGYYGYTF. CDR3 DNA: TGTGCCAGCAGCTTAGACGGAGGTTACTATGGCTACACCTTC.

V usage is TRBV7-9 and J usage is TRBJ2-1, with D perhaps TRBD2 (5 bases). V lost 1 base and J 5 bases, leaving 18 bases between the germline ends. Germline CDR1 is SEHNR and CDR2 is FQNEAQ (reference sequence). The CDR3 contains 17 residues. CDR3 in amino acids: CASSLVGSARIDNEQFF. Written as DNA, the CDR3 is TGTGCCAGCAGCTTAGTTGGTAGCGCCCGAATAGACAATGAGCAGTTCTTC.

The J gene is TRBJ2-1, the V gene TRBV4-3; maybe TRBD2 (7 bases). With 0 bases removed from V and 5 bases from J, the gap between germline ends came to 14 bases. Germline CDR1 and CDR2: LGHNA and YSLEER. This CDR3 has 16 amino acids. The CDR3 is CASSQEAGANNNEQFF. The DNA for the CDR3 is TGCGCCAGCAGCCAAGAGGCGGGGGCGAATAACAATGAGCAGTTCTTC.

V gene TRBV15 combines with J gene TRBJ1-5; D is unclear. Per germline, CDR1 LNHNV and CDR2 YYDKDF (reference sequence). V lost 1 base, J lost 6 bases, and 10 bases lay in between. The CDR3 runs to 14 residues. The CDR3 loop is CATSRGSWSQPQHF. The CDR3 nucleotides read TGTGCCACCAGCAGAGGGAGTTGGAGTCAGCCCCAGCATTTT.

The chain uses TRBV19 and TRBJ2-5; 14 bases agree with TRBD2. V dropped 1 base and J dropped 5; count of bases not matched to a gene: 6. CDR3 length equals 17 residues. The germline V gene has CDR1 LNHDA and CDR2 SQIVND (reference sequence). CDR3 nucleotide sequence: TGTGCCAGTAGTATAGGGACTAGCGGGGGGCCTTTGGAGACCCAGTACTTC. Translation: CASSIGTSGGPLETQYF.

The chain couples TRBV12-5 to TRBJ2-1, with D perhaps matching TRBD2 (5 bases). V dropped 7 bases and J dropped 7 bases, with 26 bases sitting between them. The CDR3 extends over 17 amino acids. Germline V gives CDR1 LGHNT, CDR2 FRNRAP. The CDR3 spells CASAPSGVRVTGNEQFF. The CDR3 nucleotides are TGTGCTAGTGCCCCCTCCGGGGTACGGGTTACGGGGAATGAGCAGTTCTTC.

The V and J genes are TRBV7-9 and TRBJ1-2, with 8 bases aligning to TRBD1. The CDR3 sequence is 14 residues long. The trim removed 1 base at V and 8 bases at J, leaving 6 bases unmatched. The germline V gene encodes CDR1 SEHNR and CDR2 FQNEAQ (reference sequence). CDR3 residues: CASSLEISGGGYTF. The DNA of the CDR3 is TGTGCCAGCAGCTTAGAAATTTCAGGGGGCGGCTACACCTTC.

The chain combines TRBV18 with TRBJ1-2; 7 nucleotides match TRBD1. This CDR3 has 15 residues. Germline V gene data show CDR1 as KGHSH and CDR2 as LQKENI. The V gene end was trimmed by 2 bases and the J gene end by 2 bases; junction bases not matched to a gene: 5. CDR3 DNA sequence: TGTGCCAGCTCACCATCGGGACAGATAAACTATGGCTACACCTTC. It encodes CASSPSGQINYGYTF.

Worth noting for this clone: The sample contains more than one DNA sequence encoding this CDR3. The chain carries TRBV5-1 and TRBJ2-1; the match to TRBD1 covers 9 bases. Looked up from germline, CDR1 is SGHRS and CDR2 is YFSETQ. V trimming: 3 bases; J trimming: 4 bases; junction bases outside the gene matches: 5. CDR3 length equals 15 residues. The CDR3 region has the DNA TGCGCCAGCAGCTCAACAGGGGGCGCATACAATGAGCAGTTCTTC. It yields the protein CASSSTGGAYNEQFF.

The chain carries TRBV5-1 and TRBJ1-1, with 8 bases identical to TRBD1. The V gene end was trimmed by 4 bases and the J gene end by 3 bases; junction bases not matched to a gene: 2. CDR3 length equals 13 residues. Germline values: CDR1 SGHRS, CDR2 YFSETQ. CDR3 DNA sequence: TGCGCCAGCAGCACACAGGGGGACACTGAAGCTTTCTTT. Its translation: CASSTQGDTEAFF.

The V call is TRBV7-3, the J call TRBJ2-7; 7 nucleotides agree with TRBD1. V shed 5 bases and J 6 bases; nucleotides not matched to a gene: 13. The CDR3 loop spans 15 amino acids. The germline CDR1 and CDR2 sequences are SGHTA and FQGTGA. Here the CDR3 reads CASSLQGDRSSEQYF. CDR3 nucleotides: TGTGCCAGCAGCCTCCAGGGGGACCGCTCGTCCGAGCAGTACTTC. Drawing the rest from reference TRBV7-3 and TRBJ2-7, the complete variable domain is GAGVSQTPSNKVTEKGKYVELRCDPISGHTALYWYRQSLGQGPEFLIYFQGTGAADDSGLPNDRFFAVRPEGSVSTLKIQRTERGDSAVYLCASSLQGDRSSEQYFGPGTRLTVT.

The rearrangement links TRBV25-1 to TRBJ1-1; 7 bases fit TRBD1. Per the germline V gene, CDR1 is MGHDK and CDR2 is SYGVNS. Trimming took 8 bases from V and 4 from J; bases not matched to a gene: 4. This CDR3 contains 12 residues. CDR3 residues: CASQGGGTEAFF. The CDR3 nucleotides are TGTGCCAGCCAAGGGGGCGGCACTGAAGCTTTCTTT.

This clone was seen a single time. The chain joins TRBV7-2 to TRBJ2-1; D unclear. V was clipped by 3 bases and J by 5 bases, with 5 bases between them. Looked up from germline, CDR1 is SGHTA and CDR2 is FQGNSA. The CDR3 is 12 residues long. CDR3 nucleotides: TGTGCCAGCAGCTTCCTACACAATGAGCAGTTCTTC. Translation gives CASSFLHNEQFF.

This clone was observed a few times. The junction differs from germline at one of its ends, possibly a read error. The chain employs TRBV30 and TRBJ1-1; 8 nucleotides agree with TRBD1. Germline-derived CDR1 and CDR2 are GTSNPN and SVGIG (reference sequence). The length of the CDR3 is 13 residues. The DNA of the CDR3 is TGTGCCGGGAGTACCAGCAACAGGGGGGAAGCTTTCTTT. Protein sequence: CAGSTSNRGEAFF.

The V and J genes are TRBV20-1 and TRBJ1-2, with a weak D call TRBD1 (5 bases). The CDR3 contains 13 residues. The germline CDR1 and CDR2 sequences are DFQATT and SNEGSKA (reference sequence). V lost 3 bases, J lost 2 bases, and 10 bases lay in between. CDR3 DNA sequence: TGCAGTGCTAGTAACGACAGAAACTATGGCTACACCTTC. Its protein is CSASNDRNYGYTF.